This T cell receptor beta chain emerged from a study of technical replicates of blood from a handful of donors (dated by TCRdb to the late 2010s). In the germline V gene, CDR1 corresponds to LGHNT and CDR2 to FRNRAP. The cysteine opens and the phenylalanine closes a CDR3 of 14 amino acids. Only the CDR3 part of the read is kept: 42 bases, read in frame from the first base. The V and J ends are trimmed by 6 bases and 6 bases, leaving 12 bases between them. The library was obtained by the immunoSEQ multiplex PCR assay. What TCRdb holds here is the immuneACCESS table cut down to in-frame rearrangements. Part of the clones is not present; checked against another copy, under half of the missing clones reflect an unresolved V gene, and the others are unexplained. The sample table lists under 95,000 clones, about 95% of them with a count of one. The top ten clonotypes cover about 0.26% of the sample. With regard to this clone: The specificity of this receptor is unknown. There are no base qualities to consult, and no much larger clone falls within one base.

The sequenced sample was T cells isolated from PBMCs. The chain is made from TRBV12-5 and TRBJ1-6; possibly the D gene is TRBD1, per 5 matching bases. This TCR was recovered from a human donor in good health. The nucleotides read TGTGCTAGTGGAAGGGAGGGGACTAATTCACCCCTCCACTTT. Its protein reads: CASGREGTNSPLHF. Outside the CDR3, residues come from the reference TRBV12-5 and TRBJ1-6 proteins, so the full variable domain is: DARVTQTPRHKVTEMGQEVTMRCQPILGHNTVFWYRQTMMQGLELLAYFRNRAPLDDSGMPKDRFSAEMPDATLATLKIQPSEPRDSAVYFCASGREGTNSPLHFGNGTRLTVT.